Below are 3 T cell receptor beta chains sequenced from a single sample in a study of blood T cell repertoires in COVID-19. Clones were sequenced by immunoSEQ multiplex PCR, and TCRdb holds only the in-frame ones, with some missing. The sample yields about 130,000 clones, around 88% seen once. The sample was peripheral blood. The receptor set was obtained from a man aged 50-60 years with acute or convalescent COVID-19.

The count of this clone is one. V is TRBV29-1 and J is TRBJ2-5; D is unclear. V lost 1 base, J lost 5 bases, and 14 bases lay in between. The CDR3 totals 14 residues. Germline CDR1 is SQVTM and CDR2 is ANQGSEA. CDR3 amino acids: CSVEGQREAETQYF. CDR3 in DNA: TGCAGCGTTGAAGGCCAGCGAGAAGCGGAGACCCAGTACTTC.

The V gene is TRBV27, the J gene TRBJ2-2, with TRBD2 as a possible D gene (6 bases). The CDR3 is made up of 16 amino acids. CDR1 and CDR2 from the germline V gene are MNHEY and SMNVEV (reference sequence). V lost 7 bases and J lost 4, with 19 bases in between. CDR3 sequence: CASTQGGIRGTGELFF. DNA for the CDR3: TGTGCCAGCACCCAAGGAGGGATCCGGGGCACCGGGGAGCTGTTTTTT.

This clone was seen once. The V and J genes are TRBV12-3 or TRBV12-4 and TRBJ1-1; TRBD1 is a possible D gene (5 bases). Trimming shortened V by 6 bases and J by 3 bases, and 11 bases separated the two germline ends. The length of the CDR3 is 13 residues. CDR3 region: CASRSGTHTEAFF. The CDR3, as DNA: TGTGCCAGCAGGTCCGGGACTCACACTGAAGCTTTCTTT.